This TCR beta chain was profiled in a study of shared clonotypes between healthy human individuals. General observations from the study: Only blood was sampled; tissue repertoires likely differ.

The CDR3 consists of 16 residues. Germline CDR1 is SGDLS and CDR2 is YYNGEE. V shed 2 bases and J shed 8 bases, with 20 bases lying between them. Donors comprised only Caucasian adults living in Nashville, Tennessee. As regards this clone: Its antigen is not known.

Per the original methods: Filtering differed because ImmunoSEQ produced junction-only sequences that carried no quality scores. Sequencing was performed with immunoSEQ multiplex PCR; in TCRdb, only in-frame clones are kept and a portion is missing. The V and J calls and clone size come from that table; D and trimming were worked out from the DNA. The sample yields under 1,100,000 clones, about 80% seen once. The TCR originated in a man younger than 35 in good health. Specimen: memory CD4+ T cells sorted from blood. The sample's subset: CD45RA-negative fraction. The genes are TRBV9 and TRBJ2-4; tentative D call: TRBD1 (6 bases). In nucleotides, the CDR3 is TGTGCCAGCAGCGTTGAGGAAGGGAAGCCAGGGGACATTCAGTACTTC. Residues: CASSVEEGKPGDIQYF. Variable domain in full (rest from reference TRBV9 and TRBJ2-4): DSGVTQTPKHLITATGQRVTLRCSPRSGDLSVYWYQQSLDQGLQFLIQYYNGEERAKGNILERFSAQQFPDLHSELNLSSLELGDSALYFCASSVEEGKPGDIQYFGAGTRLSVL.